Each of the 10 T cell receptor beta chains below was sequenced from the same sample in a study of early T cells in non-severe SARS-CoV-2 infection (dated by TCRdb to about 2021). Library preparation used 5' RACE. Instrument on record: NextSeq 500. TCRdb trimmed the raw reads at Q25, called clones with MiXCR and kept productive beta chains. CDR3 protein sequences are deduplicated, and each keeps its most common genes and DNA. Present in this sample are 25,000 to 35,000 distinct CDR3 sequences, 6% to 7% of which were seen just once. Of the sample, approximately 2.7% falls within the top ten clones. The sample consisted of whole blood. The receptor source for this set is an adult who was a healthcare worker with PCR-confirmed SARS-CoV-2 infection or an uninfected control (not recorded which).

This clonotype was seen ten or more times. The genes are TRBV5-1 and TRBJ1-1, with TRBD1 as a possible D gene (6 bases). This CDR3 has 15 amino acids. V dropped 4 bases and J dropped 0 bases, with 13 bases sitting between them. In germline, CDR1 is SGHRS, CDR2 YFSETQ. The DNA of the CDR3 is TGCGCCAGCAGCCCCTCAGGACAGCTGAACACTGAAGCTTTCTTT. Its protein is CASSPSGQLNTEAFF.

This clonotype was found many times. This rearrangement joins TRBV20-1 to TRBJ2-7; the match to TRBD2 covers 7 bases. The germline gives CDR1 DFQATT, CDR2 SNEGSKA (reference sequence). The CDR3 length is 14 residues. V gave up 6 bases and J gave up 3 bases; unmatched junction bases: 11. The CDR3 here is CSADGSSGNYEQYF. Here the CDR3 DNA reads TGCAGTGCCGACGGTTCTAGCGGAAACTACGAGCAGTACTTC.

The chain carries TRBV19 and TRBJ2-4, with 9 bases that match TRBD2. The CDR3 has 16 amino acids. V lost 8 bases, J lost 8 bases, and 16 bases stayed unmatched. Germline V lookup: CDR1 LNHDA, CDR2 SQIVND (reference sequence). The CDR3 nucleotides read TGTGCCAGTGAGGATCTAGCGGGGCAGCGGGCAGACATTCAGTACTTC. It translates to CASEDLAGQRADIQYF. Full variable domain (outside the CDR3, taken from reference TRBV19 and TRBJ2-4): DGGITQSPKYLFRKEGQNVTLSCEQNLNHDAMYWYRQDPGQGLRLIYYSQIVNDFQKGDIAEGYSVSREKKESFPLTVTSAQKNPTAFYLCASEDLAGQRADIQYFGAGTRLSVL.

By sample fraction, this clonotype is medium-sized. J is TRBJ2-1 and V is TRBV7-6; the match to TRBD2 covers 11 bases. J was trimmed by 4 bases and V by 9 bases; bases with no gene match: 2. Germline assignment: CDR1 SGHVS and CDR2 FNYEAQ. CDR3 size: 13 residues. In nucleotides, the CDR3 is TGTGCCAGTTGGACTAGCGGGTACAATGAGCAGTTCTTC. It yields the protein CASWTSGYNEQFF.

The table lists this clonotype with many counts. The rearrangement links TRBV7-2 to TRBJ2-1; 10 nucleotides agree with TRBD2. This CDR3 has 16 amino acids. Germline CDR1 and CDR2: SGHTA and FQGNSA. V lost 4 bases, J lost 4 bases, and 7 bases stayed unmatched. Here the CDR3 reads CASSYTPTSGYNEQFF. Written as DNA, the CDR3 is TGTGCCAGCAGCTACACCCCGACTAGCGGGTACAATGAGCAGTTCTTC.

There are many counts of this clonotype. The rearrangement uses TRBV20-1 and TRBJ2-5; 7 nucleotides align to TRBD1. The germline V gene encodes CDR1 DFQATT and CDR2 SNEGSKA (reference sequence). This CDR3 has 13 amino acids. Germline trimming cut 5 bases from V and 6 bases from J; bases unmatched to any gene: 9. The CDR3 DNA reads TGCAGTGCTGCCCGACAGGGTGGGCAGACCCAGTACTTC. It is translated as CSAARQGGQTQYF.

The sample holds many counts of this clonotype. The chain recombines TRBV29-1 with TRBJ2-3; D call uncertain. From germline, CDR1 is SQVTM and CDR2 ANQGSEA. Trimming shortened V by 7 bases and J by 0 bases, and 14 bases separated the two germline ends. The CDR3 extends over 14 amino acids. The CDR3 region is CSAGAGSSTDTQYF. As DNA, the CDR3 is TGCAGCGCAGGAGCAGGATCTAGCACAGATACGCAGTATTTT.

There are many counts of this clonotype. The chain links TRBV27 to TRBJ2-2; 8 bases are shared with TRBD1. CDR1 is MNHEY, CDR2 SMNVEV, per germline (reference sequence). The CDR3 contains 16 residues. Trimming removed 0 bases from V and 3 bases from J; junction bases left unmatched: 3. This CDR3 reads CASSLSQGAYTGELFF. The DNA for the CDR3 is TGTGCCAGCAGTTTATCGCAGGGGGCGTACACCGGGGAGCTGTTTTTT.

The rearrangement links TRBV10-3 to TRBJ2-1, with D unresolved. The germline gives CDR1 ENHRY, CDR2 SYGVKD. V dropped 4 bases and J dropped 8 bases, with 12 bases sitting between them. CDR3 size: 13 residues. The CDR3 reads CAISVRANDEQFF. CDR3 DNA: TGTGCCATCAGTGTACGAGCGAATGATGAGCAGTTCTTC.

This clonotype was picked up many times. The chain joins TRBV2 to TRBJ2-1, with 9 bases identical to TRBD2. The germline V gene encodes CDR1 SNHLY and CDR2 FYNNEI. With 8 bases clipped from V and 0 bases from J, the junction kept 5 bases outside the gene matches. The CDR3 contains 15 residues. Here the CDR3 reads CASRAGGSSYNEQFF. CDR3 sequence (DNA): TGTGCCAGCCGAGCGGGAGGCTCCTCCTACAATGAGCAGTTCTTC.